A single sample gave rise to the 21 T cell receptor beta chains below, sequenced in a study of blood T cell repertoires in COVID-19. The assay was immunoSEQ multiplex PCR, and TCRdb's table has in-frame clones only and misses some. The repertoire holds 60,000 or so clones, with approximately 82% as singletons. The sequenced sample consisted of peripheral blood. All receptors derive from a woman of 80 years or more with acute or convalescent COVID-19.

This rearrangement joins TRBV29-1 to TRBJ2-5; TRBD2 matches 10 bases. V gave up 7 bases and J gave up 3 bases; unmatched junction bases: 8. In germline, CDR1 is SQVTM, CDR2 ANQGSEA. The CDR3 spans 14 residues. The CDR3 sequence is CSAKPLAGKETQYF. CDR3 sequence (DNA): TGCAGCGCTAAACCACTAGCGGGAAAAGAGACCCAGTACTTC.

DNA for the CDR3: TGTGCCAGCAGCACTGTCCCTACGCAGTATTTT. This codes for CASSTVPTQYF. This chain connects TRBV7-2 to TRBJ2-3, with D unresolved. Per germline, CDR1 SGHTA and CDR2 FQGNSA. Trimming removed 5 bases from V and 8 bases from J, with 8 bases in between. The CDR3 has 11 residues.

The chain employs TRBV10-2 and TRBJ2-1, with TRBD1 identical over 9 bases. The CDR3 has 15 amino acids. The ends lost 2 bases at V and 12 bases at J; junction bases unmatched: 11. CDR1 WSHSY and CDR2 SAAADI come from the germline V gene. CDR3 nucleotide sequence: TGCGCCAGCAGTGAGCCGGGACAGGGCAAGTTGTGGCAGTTCTTC. Translating it yields CASSEPGQGKLWQFF.

The gene calls are TRBV27 and TRBJ1-5; the D gene is possibly TRBD1 (6 bases). Germline V gene data show CDR1 as MNHEY and CDR2 as SMNVEV (reference sequence). V lost 6 bases, J lost 4 bases, and 16 bases lay in between. The CDR3 totals 15 residues. CDR3 in amino acids: CASRPIQGSNQPQHF. The CDR3 nucleotides are TGTGCCAGCAGGCCGATACAGGGTTCGAATCAGCCCCAGCATTTT.

This chain connects TRBV11-2 to TRBJ1-3, with TRBD1 matching 9 bases. J was trimmed by 6 bases and V by 5 bases; bases with no gene match: 5. This CDR3 contains 14 residues. CDR1 SGHAT and CDR2 FQNNGV come from the germline V gene. The CDR3 spells CASSGQGSANTIYF. CDR3 DNA: TGTGCCAGCAGCGGACAGGGGAGCGCAAACACCATATATTTT.

The CDR3 nucleotides are TGTGCCAGCAGCTCCTCCAGGGGCTATGGCTACACCTTC. Translated: CASSSSRGYGYTF. J is TRBJ1-2 and V is TRBV5-8; D possibly corresponds to TRBD1 (6 bases). The CDR3 consists of 13 residues. V was trimmed by 3 bases and J by 4 bases, leaving 10 bases between them. The germline V gene has CDR1 SGHTS and CDR2 YDEGEE.

Turning to this clone: One end of the junction is discordant with germline, which a read error may explain. The chain has TRBV7-9 and TRBJ2-7, with D uncertain. Germline V gene sequence: CDR1 SEHNR, CDR2 FQNEAQ (reference sequence). This CDR3 has 13 amino acids. CDR3 sequence reads: CASSPVVPYGQYF. The CDR3 region has the DNA TGTGCCAGCAGCCCGGTGGTTCCTTACGGGCAGTACTTC.

This sequence joins TRBV5-1 and TRBJ2-2, with 8 bases lining up with TRBD2. CDR1 is SGHRS, CDR2 YFSETQ, per germline. The CDR3 totals 16 residues. Trimming cost V 1 base and J 5 bases; bases outside gene matches: 7. CDR3 sequence: CASSLRSGRGTGELFF. The CDR3 DNA sequence: TGCGCCAGCAGCTTGCGGAGCGGGAGAGGAACCGGGGAGCTGTTTTTT.

The CDR3, as DNA: TGTGCCAGCAGCAACCGGACAGGGAGAACCTACGAGCAGTACTTC. It encodes CASSNRTGRTYEQYF. The chain employs TRBV7-3 and TRBJ2-7; 8 positions agree with TRBD1. V lost 5 bases, J lost 2 bases, and 8 bases stayed unmatched. In germline, CDR1 is SGHTA, CDR2 FQGTGA. The CDR3 is 15 amino acids. Full variable domain (outside the CDR3, taken from reference TRBV7-3 and TRBJ2-7): GAGVSQTPSNKVTEKGKYVELRCDPISGHTALYWYRQSLGQGPEFLIYFQGTGAADDSGLPNDRFFAVRPEGSVSTLKIQRTERGDSAVYLCASSNRTGRTYEQYFGPGTRLTVT.

This clone came up once. The J gene is TRBJ2-3, the V gene TRBV7-2; 8 bases line up with TRBD2. The CDR3 runs to 16 residues. J lost 8 bases, V lost 6 bases, and 16 bases had no gene match. Germline V gene lookup returns CDR1 SGHTA and CDR2 FQGNSA. In DNA form, the CDR3 reads TGTGCCAGCAGACCCTGGGGGAGCGGGGGACGTGGTACGCAGTATTTT. Amino acids: CASRPWGSGGRGTQYF.

The chain uses TRBV2 and TRBJ2-1; 14 bases fit TRBD2. Germline assignment: CDR1 SNHLY and CDR2 FYNNEI. V lost 1 base, J lost 16 bases, and 9 bases stayed unmatched. The CDR3 contains 15 residues. The CDR3 bases are TGTGCCAGCAGTGAAGATCCGGGACTAGCGGGAGAATACTTCTTC. Translating it yields CASSEDPGLAGEYFF.

The gene calls are TRBV10-3 and TRBJ2-7; D is perhaps TRBD1 (5 bases). V was cut by 0 bases and J by 6 bases, with 18 bases left in between. CDR1 is ENHRY, CDR2 SYGVKD, per germline. The CDR3 covers 16 residues. The CDR3 bases are TGTGCCATCAGTGAGTCATCAGGGCCCCTCCAAGCCGAGCAGTACTTC. This codes for CAISESSGPLQAEQYF.

The chain couples TRBV10-3 to TRBJ1-1, with D perhaps matching TRBD1 (6 bases). CDR1 and CDR2 (germline): ENHRY, SYGVKD. The CDR3 extends over 12 amino acids. The V gene lost 3 bases and the J gene lost 6 bases, with 8 bases spanning the gap. CDR3 in DNA: TGTGCCATCAGTGAACACAGGGCTGAAGCTTTCTTT. It specifies CAISEHRAEAFF.

This rearrangement joins TRBV14 to TRBJ2-3; 8 bases fit TRBD1. This CDR3 comprises 15 residues. V gave up 4 bases and J gave up 2 bases; unmatched junction bases: 5. Germline lookup yields CDR1 SGHDN and CDR2 FVKESK. The CDR3 is CASSRQGSPTDTQYF. Here the CDR3 DNA reads TGTGCCAGCAGCCGACAGGGGTCCCCCACAGATACGCAGTATTTT.

With regard to this clone: This CDR3 is also generated by other DNA sequences in the sample. This rearrangement joins TRBV18 to TRBJ1-4, with 7 bases that match TRBD1. Germline V gene lookup returns CDR1 KGHSH and CDR2 LQKENI. Trimming removed 2 bases from V and 0 bases from J; junction bases left unmatched: 0. The CDR3 extends over 15 amino acids. The CDR3 bases are TGTGCCAGCTCACCAGGACAGGCAACTAATGAAAAACTGTTTTTT. Its translation is CASSPGQATNEKLFF.

This chain joins TRBV7-2 and TRBJ2-3; TRBD1 agrees at 7 bases. Trimming at V came to 6 bases and at J to 0 bases, leaving 3 bases not matched to a gene. There are 14 residues in the CDR3. CDR1 is SGHTA and CDR2 is FQGNSA in the germline V gene. The chain's CDR3 is CASRGGLSTDTQYF. The CDR3 DNA follows: TGTGCCAGCAGAGGGGGCCTTAGCACAGATACGCAGTATTTT. Variable domain in full (rest from reference TRBV7-2 and TRBJ2-3): GAGVSQSPSNKVTEKGKDVELRCDPISGHTALYWYRQSLGQGLEFLIYFQGNSAPDKSGLPSDRFSAERTGGSVSTLTIQRTQQEDSAVYLCASRGGLSTDTQYFGPGTRLTVL.

The gene calls are TRBV5-1 and TRBJ1-5, with TRBD1 identical over 8 bases. V shed 4 bases and J 3 bases; nucleotides not matched to a gene: 6. Per germline, CDR1 SGHRS and CDR2 YFSETQ. The CDR3 consists of 15 residues. CDR3: CASSPGTGSNQPQHF. CDR3 bases: TGCGCCAGCAGCCCGGGGACAGGTTCCAATCAGCCCCAGCATTTT.

The rearrangement uses TRBV19 and TRBJ2-3; 8 bases agree with TRBD1. The CDR3 sequence is 14 residues long. Per the germline V gene, CDR1 is LNHDA and CDR2 is SQIVND (reference sequence). V shed 6 bases, J shed 5 bases, and the junction held 7 bases outside the gene matches. The CDR3 DNA sequence: TGTGCCAGTAGCGCCGGACAGGGAGTAGATACGCAGTATTTT. It yields the protein CASSAGQGVDTQYF.

The chain uses TRBV19 and TRBJ1-2; 10 bases match TRBD1. Per germline, CDR1 LNHDA and CDR2 SQIVND (reference sequence). Trimming took 5 bases from V and 3 from J; bases not matched to a gene: 6. The CDR3 sequence is 15 residues long. The CDR3 spells CASSLGQGEYYGYTF. CDR3 nucleotides: TGTGCCAGTAGTCTTGGACAGGGGGAGTACTATGGCTACACCTTC.

This chain links TRBV6-5 with TRBJ1-2; D is perhaps TRBD1 (6 bases). Germline V gene data show CDR1 as MNHEY and CDR2 as SVGAGI. The CDR3 has 13 amino acids. The V end was cut by 6 bases, the J end by 1 base, with 9 bases between. CDR3 DNA sequence: TGTGCCAGCAGCTTCAGGGGTAACTATGGCTACACCTTC. Translating it yields CASSFRGNYGYTF.

The CDR3 here is CASSLHPGGSDLAKNIQYF. CDR3 bases: TGCGCCAGCAGCTTGCATCCCGGGGGGTCCGATTTAGCCAAAAACATTCAGTACTTC. J is TRBJ2-4 and V is TRBV5-1, with TRBD2 identical over 7 bases. The CDR3 has 19 amino acids. The ends lost 1 base at V and 0 bases at J; junction bases unmatched: 13. Germline values: CDR1 SGHRS, CDR2 YFSETQ.